Sequencing of this T cell receptor (beta chain) was carried out in a study of T cells of healthy individuals. Germline V CDR1 and CDR2: SGHKS, YYEKEE (reference sequence). The CDR3 is 14 residues long. With 4 bases removed from V and 6 bases from J, the gap between germline ends came to 11 bases. Via MiXCR, TCRdb re-called the 5' RACE reads, giving one row per CDR3 protein. The sample contains nearly 100,000 distinct CDR3 sequences, 15% to 20% of which appear only once. The TCR comes from a human donor in good health. The V and J genes are TRBV5-5 and TRBJ1-6; D call uncertain. CDR3 region: CASSKVEANSPLHF. The CDR3 region has the DNA TGTGCCAGCAGCAAGGTGGAGGCTAATTCACCCCTCCACTTT.